A selection of T cell receptor beta chains follows, all from one sample in a study of CD8 T cells in Susac syndrome. From the immunoSEQ multiplex PCR reads, TCRdb called clonotypes with MiXCR, one entry per CDR3 protein. Of approximately 300,000 distinct CDR3 sequences listed, roughly 85% are singletons. Input material: CD8+ T cells from PBMCs. The receptors originated from a human donor with multiple sclerosis. Both conserved end residues are part of each CDR3. A D gene is named only where the DNA matches it firmly. Size is omitted from some rows. Given values are once, few, many or a class for expanded clones.

d_call cdr3_length j_call v_call clone_size cdr3_aa cdr3_nt
TRBD2 15 TRBJ2-1 TRBV7-2 - CASSQGLAVYNEQFF TGTGCCAGCAGCCAGGGACTAGCGGTTTACAATGAGCAGTTCTTC
TRBD2 15 TRBJ2-2 TRBV6-5 - CASRPQAGSPGELFF TGTGCCAGCAGACCTCAAGCGGGGTCGCCCGGGGAGCTGTTTTTT
- 14 TRBJ1-3 TRBV25-1 - CASRGPISGNTIYF TGTGCCAGCAGGGGCCCAATCTCTGGAAACACCATATATTTT
- 14 TRBJ2-3 TRBV2 - CASSVGISTDTQYF TGTGCCAGCAGTGTGGGGATTAGCACAGATACGCAGTATTTT
- 14 TRBJ1-4 TRBV27 - CASSLGSPNEKLFF TGTGCCAGCAGTTTGGGCAGCCCAAATGAAAAACTGTTTTTT
- 13 TRBJ2-1 TRBV24-1 - CATSDLGVNEQFF TGTGCCACCAGTGATTTAGGGGTCAATGAGCAGTTCTTC
- 13 TRBJ1-5 TRBV28 - CASSLGGIQPQHF TGTGCCAGCAGTTTGGGAGGGATACAGCCCCAGCATTTT
- 13 TRBJ2-3 TRBV27 few CASSFGGTDTQYF TGTGCCAGCAGTTTTGGCGGCACAGATACGCAGTATTTT
TRBD1 15 TRBJ2-6 TRBV27 - CASRTGGSGANVLTF TGTGCCAGCAGGACAGGGGGCTCTGGGGCCAACGTCCTGACTTTC
TRBD1 14 TRBJ1-1 TRBV27 - CASSLSAGGTEAFF TGTGCCAGCAGTTTATCGGCAGGGGGGACTGAAGCTTTCTTT
- 13 TRBJ1-2 TRBV12-3/TRBV12-4 - CASSLATAGGYTF TGTGCCAGCAGTTTAGCCACGGCGGGAGGCTACACCTTC
- 14 TRBJ2-1 TRBV7-8 - CASSQHSYGDEQFF TGTGCCAGCAGCCAACACTCGTATGGCGATGAGCAGTTCTTC
- 13 TRBJ1-2 TRBV3-1 - CARPPGPSEGYTF TGTGCCAGACCCCCCGGCCCCTCAGAGGGCTACACCTTC
- 14 TRBJ2-7 TRBV21-1 - CASRQGGGFYEQYF TGTGCCAGCAGGCAGGGGGGCGGCTTCTACGAGCAGTACTTC
TRBD2 17 TRBJ2-3 TRBV9 - CASSSSGLAGGGDTQYF TGTGCCAGCAGCTCGTCGGGACTAGCGGGAGGTGGAGATACGCAGTATTTT
- 14 TRBJ1-5 TRBV10-2 - CASSDLGNNQPQHF TGCGCCAGTTCCGATCTCGGGAACAATCAGCCCCAGCATTTT
- 12 TRBJ1-1 TRBV20-1 - CSAQNREPEAFF TGCAGTGCCCAAAACAGGGAACCTGAAGCTTTCTTT
TRBD1 15 TRBJ1-1 TRBV6-2/TRBV6-3 - CASSSDRGWSTEAFF TGTGCCAGCAGTTCCGACAGGGGTTGGAGCACTGAAGCTTTCTTT